Listed below are T cell receptor beta chains from one sample, sequenced in a study of post-analysis software for immune sequencing data. TCRdb re-derived calls from the PCR reads in MiXCR, one entry per CDR3 protein. The data show 800,000 to 950,000 distinct CDR3 sequences, with roughly 50% seen just once and roughly 4.4% held by the top ten. The sequencing input was blood. All receptors come from a girl aged 5-17 years with multiple sclerosis. The CDR3 runs from the conserved cysteine through the conserved F or W. Fields, in order: D gene, V gene, clone size, J gene, CDR3 DNA, CDR3 protein. The D gene is left open where the match is weak. Not all rows give a size; the values are once, few, many and, for expanded clones, a class.

d_call: TRBD1
v_call: TRBV5-1
clone_size: -
j_call: TRBJ2-5
cdr3_nt: TGCGCCAGCAGCCCCGGGCATACAGGGGGAACAGAGACCCAGTACTTC
cdr3_aa: CASSPGHTGGTETQYF

d_call: TRBD1
v_call: TRBV7-9
clone_size: few
j_call: TRBJ1-5
cdr3_nt: TGTGCCAGCAGCCAAACCGACAGGGGGAACAATCAGCCCCAGCATTTT
cdr3_aa: CASSQTDRGNNQPQHF

d_call: -
v_call: TRBV25-1
clone_size: -
j_call: TRBJ2-1
cdr3_nt: TGTGCCAGCAGTAAAGCGGGTGGCTACAATGAGCAGTTCTTC
cdr3_aa: CASSKAGGYNEQFF

d_call: TRBD2
v_call: TRBV5-1
clone_size: -
j_call: TRBJ2-5
cdr3_nt: TGCGCCAGCAGCTTCCGATCTAGCGGTCTTCAAGAGACCCAGTACTTC
cdr3_aa: CASSFRSSGLQETQYF

d_call: TRBD1
v_call: TRBV6-5
clone_size: -
j_call: TRBJ1-2
cdr3_nt: TGTGCCAGCAGTTACACAGGGGTCTTTGGCTACACCTTC
cdr3_aa: CASSYTGVFGYTF

d_call: -
v_call: TRBV25-1
clone_size: -
j_call: TRBJ1-2
cdr3_nt: TGTGCCAGCAGCGTTGGGGGTTTCTATGGCTACACCTTC
cdr3_aa: CASSVGGFYGYTF

d_call: -
v_call: TRBV29-1
clone_size: few
j_call: TRBJ1-3
cdr3_nt: TGCAGCGTGGGATCTGGAAACACCATATATTTT
cdr3_aa: CSVGSGNTIYF

d_call: TRBD1
v_call: TRBV19
clone_size: -
j_call: TRBJ2-1
cdr3_nt: TGTGCCAGTAATGGACAGGGTAGATCCAATGAGCAGTTCTTC
cdr3_aa: CASNGQGRSNEQFF

d_call: -
v_call: TRBV29-1
clone_size: -
j_call: TRBJ2-4
cdr3_nt: TGCAGCGCCGCCGGGGGAGGCGACAAGCAGTACTTC
cdr3_aa: CSAAGGGDKQYF

d_call: TRBD1
v_call: TRBV4-2
clone_size: -
j_call: TRBJ2-5
cdr3_nt: TGTGCCAGCAGCCAAGCGCCTCGGGGGACAGGGGGACAAGAGACCCAGTACTTC
cdr3_aa: CASSQAPRGTGGQETQYF

d_call: -
v_call: TRBV5-1
clone_size: few
j_call: TRBJ1-2
cdr3_nt: TGCGCCAGCAGCGAGGGATTCCTAAACTATGGCTACACCTTC
cdr3_aa: CASSEGFLNYGYTF

d_call: -
v_call: TRBV5-1
clone_size: -
j_call: TRBJ1-2
cdr3_nt: TGCGCCAGCAGCTCAACTAGGTGGGGGTTGGGGCTTCAGACGGGCTACACCTTC
cdr3_aa: CASSSTRWGLGLQTGYTF